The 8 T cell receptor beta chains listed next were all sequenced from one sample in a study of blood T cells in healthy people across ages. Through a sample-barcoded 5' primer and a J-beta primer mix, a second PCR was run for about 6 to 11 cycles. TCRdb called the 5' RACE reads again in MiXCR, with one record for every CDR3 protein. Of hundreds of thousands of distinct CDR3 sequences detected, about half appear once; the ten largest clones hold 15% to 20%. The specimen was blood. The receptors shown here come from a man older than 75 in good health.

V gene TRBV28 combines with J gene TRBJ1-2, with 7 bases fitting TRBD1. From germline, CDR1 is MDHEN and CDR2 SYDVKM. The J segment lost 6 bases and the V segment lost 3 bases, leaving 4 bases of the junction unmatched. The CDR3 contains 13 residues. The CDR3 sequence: CASSFPGTDGYTF. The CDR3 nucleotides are TGTGCCAGCAGTTTCCCCGGGACAGATGGCTACACCTTC.

The CDR3 loop is CASSPQGGLGNEQYF. The CDR3 DNA is TGTGCCAGCAGCCCACAGGGAGGTTTGGGCAATGAGCAGTACTTC. The chain couples TRBV9 to TRBJ2-5; D tentatively fits TRBD1 or TRBD2 (6 bases each). Between the trimmed V and J ends, which lost 4 bases and 11 bases, there was a span of 24 bases. CDR3 length: 15 residues. CDR1 and CDR2 from the germline V gene are SGDLS and YYNGEE.

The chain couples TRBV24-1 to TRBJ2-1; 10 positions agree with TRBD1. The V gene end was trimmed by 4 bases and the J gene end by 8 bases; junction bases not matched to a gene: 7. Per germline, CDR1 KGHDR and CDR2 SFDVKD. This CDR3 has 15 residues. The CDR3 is CATSDLGQGRDEQFF. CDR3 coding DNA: TGTGCCACCAGTGACCTGGGACAGGGGCGGGATGAGCAGTTCTTC.

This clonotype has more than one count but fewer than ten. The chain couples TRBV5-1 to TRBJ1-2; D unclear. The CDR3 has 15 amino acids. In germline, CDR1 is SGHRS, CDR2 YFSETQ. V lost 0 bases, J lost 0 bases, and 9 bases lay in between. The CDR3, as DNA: TGCGCCAGCAGCTTGGGAATCGGAGCTAACTATGGCTACACCTTC. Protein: CASSLGIGANYGYTF.

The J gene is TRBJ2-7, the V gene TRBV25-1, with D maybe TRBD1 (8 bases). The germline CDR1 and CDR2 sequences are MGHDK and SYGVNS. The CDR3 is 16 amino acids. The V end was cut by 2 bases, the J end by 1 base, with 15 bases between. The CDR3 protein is CASSEAGRTGSYEQYF. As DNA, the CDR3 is TGTGCCAGCAGTGAAGCCGGGAGGACAGGGTCCTACGAGCAGTACTTC.

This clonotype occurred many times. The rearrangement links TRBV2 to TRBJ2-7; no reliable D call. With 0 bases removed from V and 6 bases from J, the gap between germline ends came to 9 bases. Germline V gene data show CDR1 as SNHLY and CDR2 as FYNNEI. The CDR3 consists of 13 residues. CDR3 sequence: CASSEARSGEQYF. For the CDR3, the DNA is TGTGCCAGCAGTGAAGCTAGGTCGGGCGAGCAGTACTTC.

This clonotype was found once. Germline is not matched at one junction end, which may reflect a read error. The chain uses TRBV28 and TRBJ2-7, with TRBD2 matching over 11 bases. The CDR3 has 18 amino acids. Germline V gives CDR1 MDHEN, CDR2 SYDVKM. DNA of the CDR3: TGTACCAGCAGCCCCCCCTCGGGCTGGACTAGCGGGTACTACGAGCAGTACTTC. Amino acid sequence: CTSSPPSGWTSGYYEQYF. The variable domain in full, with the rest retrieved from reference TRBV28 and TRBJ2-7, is DVKVTQSSRYLVKRTGEKVFLECVQDMDHENMFWYRQDPGLGLRLIYFSYDVKMKEKGDIPEGYSVSREKKERFSLILESASTNQTSMYLCTSSPPSGWTSGYYEQYFGPGTRLTVT.

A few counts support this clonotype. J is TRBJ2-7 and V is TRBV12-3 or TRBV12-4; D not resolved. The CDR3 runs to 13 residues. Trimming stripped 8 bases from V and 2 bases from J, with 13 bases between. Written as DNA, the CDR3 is TGTGCCAGCGCGGCTTTTGGGGCCTACGAGCAGTACTTC. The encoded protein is CASAAFGAYEQYF.